Shown below are 21 T cell receptor beta chains from a single sample sequenced in a study of beta chain features in type 1 diabetes. Study-level results: Type 1 diabetes patients had moderately but significantly shorter TCRB CDR3s in all four CD4+ subsets.

Their antigens remain unidentified. The isolated RNA, all of it, was reverse transcribed, so expressed TCRB transcripts were what got sequenced. Sequencing was performed with immunoSEQ multiplex PCR; in TCRdb, only in-frame clones are kept and a portion is missing. The sample holds hundreds of thousands of clones, around an eighth seen once. Sequenced sample: naive CD4+ T cells from blood. The receptors derive from a young man with type 1 diabetes.

For the CDR3, the DNA is TGCAGCGCCGGATTCTCTGGGGCCAACGTCCTGACTTTC. Translating it yields CSAGFSGANVLTF. The gene calls are TRBV29-1 and TRBJ2-6; no definite D call. There are 13 residues in the CDR3. Germline V gene data show CDR1 as SQVTM and CDR2 as ANQGSEA. V shed 7 bases and J shed 0 bases, with 7 bases lying between them.

This clone was counted a few times. In nucleotides, the CDR3 is TGCAGCGCCCGTGACACGGCAACCGAGCAGTACTTC. This gives the protein CSARDTATEQYF. The V gene is TRBV29-1, the J gene TRBJ2-7; D not certain. The V end was cut by 7 bases, the J end by 6 bases, with 16 bases between. Germline CDR1 is SQVTM and CDR2 is ANQGSEA. CDR3 length equals 12 residues.

The sample holds one count of this clone. V and J are TRBV18 and TRBJ1-1; 12 bases match TRBD1. The CDR3 consists of 14 residues. J was trimmed by 4 bases and V by 5 bases; bases with no gene match: 2. Germline values: CDR1 KGHSH, CDR2 LQKENI. The CDR3 is CASSGTGGGTEAFF. The CDR3 DNA is TGTGCCAGCTCAGGGACAGGGGGCGGCACTGAAGCTTTCTTT. Drawing the rest from reference TRBV18 and TRBJ1-1, the complete variable domain is NAGVMQNPRHLVRRRGQEARLRCSPMKGHSHVYWYRQLPEEGLKFMVYLQKENIIDESGMPKERFSAEFPKEGPSILRIQQVVRGDSAAYFCASSGTGGGTEAFFGQGTRLTVV.

The rearrangement links TRBV14 to TRBJ2-3; no reliable D call. Looked up from germline, CDR1 is SGHDN and CDR2 is FVKESK. V was trimmed by 2 bases and J by 4 bases, leaving 13 bases between them. This CDR3 has 15 amino acids. The CDR3 region is CASSQTGVGADTQYF. DNA for the CDR3: TGTGCCAGCAGCCAAACGGGTGTCGGTGCAGATACGCAGTATTTT.

This clone came up a few times. The chain joins TRBV18 to TRBJ2-7; either TRBD1 or TRBD2 may fit D (5 bases each). CDR1 is KGHSH, CDR2 LQKENI, per germline. The V gene lost 6 bases and the J gene lost 5 bases, with 20 bases spanning the gap. This CDR3 spans 15 amino acids. In nucleotides, the CDR3 is TGTGCCAGCTCCCTTCGGGGACCACCCCTCCACGAGCAGTACTTC. Translated, it gives CASSLRGPPLHEQYF.

This clone came up a few times. V and J are TRBV27 and TRBJ2-6; D gene uncertain. This CDR3 contains 15 residues. V was trimmed by 3 bases and J by 0 bases, leaving 6 bases between them. The germline V gene has CDR1 MNHEY and CDR2 SMNVEV (reference sequence). CDR3 bases: TGTGCCAGCAGTTTTTATGGCTCTGGGGCCAACGTCCTGACTTTC. The encoded protein is CASSFYGSGANVLTF.

This chain joins TRBV4-1 and TRBJ1-5; 10 bases map to TRBD1. CDR1 is MGHRA, CDR2 YSYEKL, per germline. CDR3 length: 15 amino acids. Trimming cost V 4 bases and J 2 bases; bases outside gene matches: 2. Written as DNA, the CDR3 is TGCGCCAGCAGCCCCGGGACAGGGGGCAATCAGCCCCAGCATTTT. It specifies CASSPGTGGNQPQHF.

The sample holds a few counts of this clone. The V call is TRBV6-1, the J call TRBJ1-1, with no clear D. Germline assignment: CDR1 MNHNS and CDR2 SASEGT. The V gene lost 0 bases and the J gene lost 10 bases, with 12 bases spanning the gap. The CDR3 is 13 amino acids. Written as DNA, the CDR3 is TGTGCCAGCAGTGAAGCCTTGCCCGGAGGAGCTTTCTTT. It yields the protein CASSEALPGGAFF.

The chain recombines TRBV7-2 with TRBJ2-1; D gene unclear. This CDR3 is built from 15 residues. Trimming stripped 0 bases from V and 6 bases from J, with 12 bases between. The germline V gene has CDR1 SGHTA and CDR2 FQGNSA. CDR3 in DNA: TGTGCCAGCAGCTTAGCGGTACTCGTAGGCAATGAGCAGTTCTTC. Encoded protein: CASSLAVLVGNEQFF.

J is TRBJ2-3 and V is TRBV7-8; no reliable D call. This CDR3 is built from 14 residues. Deletions cut 4 bases from V and 6 bases from J, with 14 bases between. Germline assignment: CDR1 SGHVS and CDR2 FQNEAQ. The CDR3 reads CASSSDPSADTQYF. In DNA, the CDR3 is TGTGCCAGCAGCTCGGACCCGAGCGCTGATACGCAGTATTTT.

This clone has only a few counts. The chain uses TRBV2 and TRBJ2-1; D may be TRBD2 (7 bases). The germline CDR1 and CDR2 sequences are SNHLY and FYNNEI. V lost 8 bases, J lost 3 bases, and 11 bases lay in between. The CDR3 loop spans 13 amino acids. The CDR3 sequence is CASERGGYNEQFF. The CDR3 DNA follows: TGTGCCAGCGAAAGGGGGGGCTACAATGAGCAGTTCTTC.

The V and J genes are TRBV7-9 and TRBJ2-3, with 8 bases that match TRBD1. The CDR3 contains 12 residues. Germline V gene data show CDR1 as SEHNR and CDR2 as FQNEAQ (reference sequence). V shed 5 bases and J 15 bases; nucleotides not matched to a gene: 10. The CDR3 here is CASSPEDRAPYF. In DNA, the CDR3 is TGTGCCAGCAGCCCAGAGGACAGGGCTCCCTATTTT.

In nucleotides, the CDR3 is TGTGCCTGGACCAGGGACTATGGCTACACCTTC. It encodes CAWTRDYGYTF. The gene calls are TRBV30 and TRBJ1-2; maybe TRBD1 (5 bases). The germline V and J ends were trimmed by 4 bases and 3 bases, with 6 bases remaining between them. Germline V gives CDR1 GTSNPN, CDR2 SVGIG (reference sequence). There are 11 residues in the CDR3.

This clone was observed a few times. The chain combines TRBV30 with TRBJ2-5; 7 positions agree with TRBD1. This CDR3 comprises 12 residues. The germline CDR1 and CDR2 sequences are GTSNPN and SVGIG (reference sequence). The V gene end was trimmed by 4 bases and the J gene end by 5 bases; junction bases not matched to a gene: 4. CDR3 DNA: TGTGCCTGGAAGGGGGCCACGGAGACCCAGTACTTC. Its protein product is CAWKGATETQYF.

The chain is built from TRBV30 and TRBJ1-1; no firm D call. Per the germline V gene, CDR1 is GTSNPN and CDR2 is SVGIG (reference sequence). The CDR3 is made up of 14 amino acids. V dropped 3 bases and J dropped 5 bases, with 16 bases sitting between them. The CDR3 sequence is CAWSPIGGGTEAFF. The CDR3 coding sequence is TGTGCCTGGAGCCCAATTGGTGGCGGGACTGAAGCTTTCTTT.

A few counts support this clone. In DNA, the CDR3 is TGCGCCAGCACCCCCAGACAGGGAAACACTGAAGCTTTCTTT. Translated: CASTPRQGNTEAFF. The chain couples TRBV5-1 to TRBJ1-1, with TRBD1 matching 7 bases. Germline V gene lookup returns CDR1 SGHRS and CDR2 YFSETQ. Germline trimming cut 6 bases from V and 2 bases from J; bases unmatched to any gene: 7. This CDR3 spans 14 amino acids. Drawing the rest from reference TRBV5-1 and TRBJ1-1, the complete variable domain is KAGVTQTPRYLIKTRGQQVTLSCSPISGHRSVSWYQQTPGQGLQFLFEYFSETQRNKGNFPGRFSGRQFSNSRSEMNVSTLELGDSALYLCASTPRQGNTEAFFGQGTRLTVV.

This clone was observed a few times. The rearrangement links TRBV6-5 to TRBJ2-2, with no clear D. The CDR3 extends over 14 amino acids. CDR1 MNHEY and CDR2 SVGAGI come from the germline V gene. V lost 5 bases to trimming and J lost 4 bases, with 11 bases between them. The CDR3, as DNA: TGTGCCAGCAGTCCCCCCGGGCTCACCGGGGAGCTGTTTTTT. Translating gives CASSPPGLTGELFF.

The chain combines TRBV10-3 with TRBJ2-3; 10 bases match TRBD1. V lost 4 bases and J lost 3; bases outside the gene matches: 4. CDR3 length equals 15 residues. Germline CDR1 and CDR2: ENHRY and SYGVKD. For the CDR3, the DNA is TGTGCCATCAGTGGCGGGACAGGGGATACAGATACGCAGTATTTT. It yields the protein CAISGGTGDTDTQYF.

This clone was seen more than once but under ten times. This could be a read error, since a much larger clone is one nucleotide away. The same CDR3 arises from other DNA sequences in this sample as well. This chain connects TRBV11-2 to TRBJ2-5, with D hard to call. The CDR3 has 11 residues. V was pared by 0 bases and J by 5 bases, with 1 base between. Looked up from germline, CDR1 is SGHAT and CDR2 is FQNNGV. CDR3 in amino acids: CASSLEETQYF. CDR3 DNA: TGTGCCAGCAGCTTAGAGGAGACCCAGTACTTC.

This clone has only a few counts. V usage is TRBV7-2 and J usage is TRBJ1-1, with D unclear. This CDR3 spans 15 amino acids. V lost 5 bases and J lost 0, with 13 bases in between. Germline V CDR1 and CDR2: SGHTA, FQGNSA. The CDR3 loop reads CASSRYGTLNTEAFF. CDR3 nucleotides: TGTGCCAGCAGCCGTTACGGCACCTTGAACACTGAAGCTTTCTTT.

The chain uses TRBV30 and TRBJ2-6; D gene unclear. V lost 4 bases to trimming and J lost 4 bases, with 17 bases between them. The CDR3 has 16 residues. Germline CDR1 is GTSNPN and CDR2 is SVGIG (reference sequence). The CDR3, as DNA: TGTGCCTGGAATGGGCTCGGGTTTCCCGGGGCCAACGTCCTGACTTTC. It specifies CAWNGLGFPGANVLTF.